This record covers a single T cell receptor beta chain. These data originate in a study of blood T cell repertoires in COVID-19. Study information: Specimens from acute and convalescent COVID-19 originated in the United States, Italy and Spain. PBMCs, B-cell-depleted T cells, or T cells provided the cDNA or gDNA that made up the material.

As originally analysed: Counts of nucleated cells, estimated from reference gene primer amplification, were obtained. Clones were read by immunoSEQ multiplex PCR, and TCRdb kept only the in-frame ones, dropping some. V, J and clone size reflect that table, while D and trimming were determined from the DNA. The data hold about 180,000 clones, with roughly 75% observed a single time. Trimming cost V 6 bases and J 3 bases, with 18 bases left between them. This CDR3 has 16 amino acids. Germline CDR1 LNHDA, CDR2 SQIVND (reference sequence). The V and J genes are TRBV19 and TRBJ1-5; D is uncertain. The clonotype was recovered from a man between 65 and 79 years old with active or convalescent COVID-19. The material sequenced was peripheral blood. The CDR3 DNA reads as TGTGCCAGTAGCCGAGCCTCACCTCCCGCCAATCAGCCCCAGCATTTT. Translated, it gives CASSRASPPANQPQHF.